This passage covers 13 T cell receptor beta chains from one sample sequenced in a study of identifying expanded T cells in peripheral blood. Repertoires were generated with immunoSEQ multiplex PCR, while TCRdb's copy carries only in-frame clones and drops some. The sample carries 95,000 or so clones, approximately 84% recorded once. Sequencing was performed on blood. Receptors originate from a person aged 18 to 69 in good health.

The chain couples TRBV7-2 to TRBJ1-4; D gene ambiguous. From germline, CDR1 is SGHTA and CDR2 FQGNSA. The V end was cut by 5 bases, the J end by 0 bases, with 13 bases between. The CDR3 contains 16 residues. The CDR3 loop is CASSVSPSSTNEKLFF. The CDR3 DNA sequence: TGTGCCAGCAGCGTAAGCCCGTCTTCAACTAATGAAAAACTGTTTTTT.

The rearrangement links TRBV29-1 to TRBJ1-2; TRBD1 matches at 8 bases. The J segment lost 8 bases and the V segment lost 1 base, leaving 18 bases of the junction unmatched. CDR1 and CDR2 (germline): SQVTM, ANQGSEA. The CDR3 extends over 17 amino acids. CDR3 sequence: CSVEARTGRRTVRGYTF. Here the CDR3 DNA reads TGCAGCGTTGAAGCTAGGACAGGGAGGAGGACAGTACGCGGCTACACCTTC.

The V gene is TRBV7-9, the J gene TRBJ1-6, with D possibly matching TRBD1 (5 bases). Germline V gene sequence: CDR1 SEHNR, CDR2 FQNEAQ (reference sequence). Trimming removed 5 bases from V and 6 bases from J, with 14 bases in between. There are 15 residues in the CDR3. CDR3 residues: CASSPPRGLNSPLHF. CDR3 DNA sequence: TGTGCCAGCAGCCCGCCCCGGGGCCTTAATTCACCCCTCCACTTT. Together with reference TRBV7-9 and TRBJ1-6, the CDR3 gives the full variable domain: DTGVSQNPRHKITKRGQNVTFRCDPISEHNRLYWYRQTLGQGPEFLTYFQNEAQLEKSRLLSDRFSAERPKGSFSTLEIQRTEQGDSAMYLCASSPPRGLNSPLHFGNGTRLTVT.

V and J are TRBV6-5 and TRBJ1-1; no definite D call. The CDR3 is made up of 15 amino acids. V lost 0 bases to trimming and J lost 4 bases, with 12 bases between them. Germline-derived CDR1 and CDR2 are MNHEY and SVGAGI. This CDR3 reads CASSYSRFHATEAFF. Written as DNA, the CDR3 is TGTGCCAGCAGTTACTCTAGATTCCATGCCACTGAAGCTTTCTTT.

The chain carries TRBV6-1 and TRBJ2-1; no clear D gene. V dropped 2 bases and J dropped 4 bases, with 6 bases sitting between them. The germline V gene encodes CDR1 MNHNS and CDR2 SASEGT. The CDR3 sequence is 13 residues long. The CDR3 DNA reads as TGTGCCAGCAGTGAAACCCTGTACAATGAGCAGTTCTTC. Protein: CASSETLYNEQFF.

The chain joins TRBV11-3 to TRBJ2-1; D unclear. The CDR3 consists of 14 residues. With 0 bases removed from V and 8 bases from J, the gap between germline ends came to 11 bases. Germline V gives CDR1 SGHNT, CDR2 YENEEA. This chain's CDR3 is CASSLDLRFDEQFF. CDR3 in DNA: TGTGCCAGCAGCTTAGATCTTAGGTTTGATGAGCAGTTCTTC.

The chain recombines TRBV6-6 with TRBJ1-2, with TRBD1 matching over 7 bases. CDR1 is MNHNY and CDR2 is SVGAGI in the germline V gene (reference sequence). The length of the CDR3 is 14 residues. The ends lost 6 bases at V and 4 bases at J; junction bases unmatched: 8. The chain's CDR3 is CASRYTGTVYGYTF. The CDR3 nucleotides are TGTGCCAGCAGGTACACCGGGACAGTCTATGGCTACACCTTC.

This clone was seen a handful of times. This chain connects TRBV27 to TRBJ2-7, with 7 bases lining up with TRBD2. CDR3 length: 14 residues. Losses at the gene ends were 1 base for V and 3 bases for J; bases not matched to a gene: 3. Germline assignment: CDR1 MNHEY and CDR2 SMNVEV (reference sequence). This chain's CDR3 is CASSLWGGVYEQYF. In DNA, the CDR3 is TGTGCCAGCAGTTTATGGGGAGGGGTCTACGAGCAGTACTTC.

The CDR3 sequence is CASSLAANTEAFF. CDR3 sequence (DNA): TGCGCCAGCAGCTTGGCCGCGAACACTGAAGCTTTCTTT. V gene TRBV5-1 combines with J gene TRBJ1-1; D unclear. Per germline, CDR1 SGHRS and CDR2 YFSETQ. The V and J ends lost 0 bases and 1 base respectively, with 4 bases between them. The CDR3 is 13 residues long.

J is TRBJ2-5 and V is TRBV19; the match to TRBD1 covers 8 bases. Germline V lookup: CDR1 LNHDA, CDR2 SQIVND (reference sequence). With 6 bases clipped from V and 0 bases from J, the junction kept 6 bases outside the gene matches. This CDR3 region has 15 residues. For the CDR3, the DNA is TGTGCCAGTAGCCCTAGGACAGGGTACCAAGAGACCCAGTACTTC. Amino acid sequence: CASSPRTGYQETQYF.

This chain connects TRBV30 to TRBJ1-3; D is perhaps TRBD1 (6 bases). This CDR3 is built from 14 residues. In germline, CDR1 is GTSNPN, CDR2 SVGIG (reference sequence). Trimming stripped 2 bases from V and 4 bases from J, with 12 bases between. CDR3 loop: CAWSSGASGNTIYF. CDR3 in DNA: TGTGCCTGGAGTTCAGGGGCGTCAGGAAACACCATATATTTT. Combining the CDR3 with reference TRBV30 and TRBJ1-3 gives the whole variable domain SQTIHQWPATLVQPVGSPLSLECTVEGTSNPNLYWYRQAAGRGLQLLFYSVGIGQISSEVPQNLSASRPQDRQFILSSKKLLLSDSGFYLCAWSSGASGNTIYFGEGSWLTVV.

This chain uses TRBV7-3 with TRBJ1-3, with a weak D call TRBD1 (6 bases). The germline V and J ends were trimmed by 5 bases and 3 bases, with 14 bases remaining between them. This CDR3 region has 15 residues. Germline CDR1 is SGHTA and CDR2 is FQGTGA. The CDR3 protein is CASSPTGAVGNTIYF. DNA of the CDR3: TGTGCCAGCAGCCCCACGGGGGCGGTTGGAAACACCATATATTTT. Looking up the rest from reference TRBV7-3 and TRBJ1-3 gives the full variable domain: GAGVSQTPSNKVTEKGKYVELRCDPISGHTALYWYRQSLGQGPEFLIYFQGTGAADDSGLPNDRFFAVRPEGSVSTLKIQRTERGDSAVYLCASSPTGAVGNTIYFGEGSWLTVV.

J is TRBJ1-1 and V is TRBV19; D ambiguous. CDR3 length: 14 residues. Trimming took 2 bases from V and 2 from J, leaving 9 bases between them. Germline values: CDR1 LNHDA, CDR2 SQIVND (reference sequence). CDR3 DNA sequence: TGTGCCAGTAGTATAATGGAGTTCAACACTGAAGCTTTCTTT. It is translated as CASSIMEFNTEAFF.